This TCR beta chain was observed in a study of blood T cell repertoires in COVID-19. The CDR3 loop spans 14 amino acids. Germline lookup yields CDR1 LGHNA and CDR2 YSLEER. The V gene end was trimmed by 1 base and the J gene end by 7 bases; junction bases not matched to a gene: 1. Clones were read by immunoSEQ multiplex PCR, and TCRdb kept only the in-frame ones, dropping some. The sample lists fewer than 300,000 clones; about 93% were seen once. Participant ages covered roughly 18 to 89 years across some 25 US areas. Donors in Cohort 3 who had recovered were those with two negative PCRs, healthcare professional clearance, or resolution of their symptoms.

This TCR came from a woman aged 25 to 45 who had recovered from COVID-19. The material sequenced was PBMCs or T cells enriched from blood (not recorded which). The V gene is TRBV4-3, the J gene TRBJ2-1, with 10 bases fitting TRBD2. DNA for the CDR3: TGCGCCAGCAGCCAAGTAGCGGGAGGAAATGAGCAGTTCTTC. Its translation is CASSQVAGGNEQFF.